The present T cell receptor (beta chain) was sequenced within a study of blood T cells in healthy people across ages. Each of the donors had ten milliliters of peripheral blood drawn into EDTA-treated Vacutainer tubes. PCR was performed a second time for 7 to 11 cycles using a sample-barcoded 5' primer and a J-beta primer mix. TCRdb used MiXCR to reprocess the 5' RACE reads, holding one entry per CDR3 protein. The data contain 650,000 to 1,000,000 distinct CDR3 sequences, around 36% of them seen just once; the ten biggest clones take up over 10%. V lost 0 bases, J lost 3 bases, and 9 bases lay in between. Germline loops: CDR1 ENHRY, CDR2 SYGVKD. The CDR3 covers 14 residues.

The origin of this receptor is a man aged 18-30 years in good health. The V and J genes are TRBV10-3 and TRBJ2-7; possibly TRBD2 for D (7 bases). The sequencing sample was made of blood. The CDR3 is CAISESGGLYEQYF. CDR3 DNA sequence: TGTGCCATCAGTGAGTCGGGGGGGCTCTACGAGCAGTACTTC.